This T cell receptor beta chain was found in a study of long-term antiretroviral therapy in people with HIV. The study's findings and limits: Unavailable data included ART adherence, viral resistance and therapy changes (switches in treatment).

The CDR3 consists of 14 residues. Per the germline V gene, CDR1 is MNHEY and CDR2 is SMNVEV (reference sequence). V dropped 6 bases and J dropped 4; count of bases not matched to a gene: 7. Of note for this clone: What it binds is unknown.

Version v3.0 of the immunoSEQ assay ran at survey level. Clones were read by immunoSEQ multiplex PCR, and TCRdb kept only the in-frame ones, dropping some. The sample includes approximately 25,000 clones, 60% to 80% seen only once; the top ten take 11%. The TCR comes from a man aged 30 to 39 with HIV. V and J are TRBV27 and TRBJ2-7; 9 nucleotides align to TRBD1. Sequences were derived from unsorted PBMCs, sampled 2.1 years after starting antiretroviral therapy. The CDR3 bases are TGTGCCAGCAGCGAGGGACAGGGTTTATACGAGCAGTACTTC. It specifies CASSEGQGLYEQYF.